The clone carrying this T cell receptor beta chain was found a few times. The sample belongs to a study of regulatory T cells in long-lasting Graves disease. Time point here: newly diagnosed GD, antithyroid drugs for less than 3 months. Generation of the TCR library employed RNA extracted from PBMCs. EDTA tubes received nine milliliters of drawn peripheral blood. Investigators prepared the TCR beta libraries by applying iRepertoire HTBI primers and Arm-PCR of CDR3 regions. Each CDR3 protein gets one entry after TCRdb re-called the multiplex PCR reads with MiXCR. Of about 620,000 distinct CDR3 sequences in the sample, roughly 15% were seen once. Germline CDR1 and CDR2: KGHSH and LQKENI. The CDR3 spans 15 residues. Between the trimmed V and J ends, which lost 6 bases and 0 bases, there was a span of 14 bases. The data also belong to a second study, concerning T cells in Graves' hyperthyroidism and ophthalmopathy. That work adds: Exclusion followed for patients with uncontrolled infection, other autoimmune disease, pregnancy or lactation. In the blood, most expanded thyroid clonotypes above 0.001 appeared as well.

The receptor comes from a woman in her thirties with Graves disease. Sequenced material: peripheral blood mononuclear cells (PBMCs), taken at new diagnosis, from a patient treated with antithyroid drugs. This sequence joins TRBV18 and TRBJ2-5, with a weak D call TRBD1 (6 bases). In nucleotides, the CDR3 is TGTGCCAGCTCGCCCCAACAGGGATACCAAGAGACCCAGTACTTC. Its protein product is CASSPQQGYQETQYF.